These 3 T cell receptor beta chains were sequenced from one sample in a study of technical replicates of blood from a few donors. Generated by immunoSEQ multiplex PCR, the TCRdb table keeps only in-frame clones and is missing some. The sample lists 75,000 to 100,000 clones, approximately 94% occurring once. Sequenced: T cells isolated from PBMCs. These receptors all come from a human donor in good health.

This rearrangement joins TRBV6-5 to TRBJ1-4, with 7 bases fitting TRBD1. Trimming cost V 6 bases and J 8 bases; bases outside gene matches: 9. This CDR3 is built from 14 residues. Germline CDR1 and CDR2: MNHEY and SVGAGI. The CDR3 sequence: CASRPTGEREKLFF. The CDR3 DNA reads TGTGCCAGCAGACCCACAGGGGAGAGGGAAAAACTGTTTTTT.

In its sample, this clone was seen a few times. V and J are TRBV28 and TRBJ1-5; D possibly corresponds to TRBD1 (5 bases). Trimming removed 3 bases at V and 4 bases at J, with 10 bases between. The CDR3 runs to 14 residues. Germline assignment: CDR1 MDHEN and CDR2 SYDVKM. The CDR3 DNA follows: TGTGCCAGCAGTTTCCCAGGGTTTAATCAGCCCCAGCATTTT. Its translation is CASSFPGFNQPQHF.

For the CDR3, the DNA is TGTGCCAGCAGCTCGGGACTCGAGGAAAAACTGTTTTTT. As protein: CASSSGLEEKLFF. This chain connects TRBV7-9 to TRBJ1-4, with D perhaps TRBD1 (5 bases). CDR3 length: 13 residues. Trimming removed 4 bases at V and 8 bases at J, with 11 bases between. The V gene's germline CDR1 is SEHNR and CDR2 FQNEAQ (reference sequence).